This T cell receptor (beta chain) came from a study of blood T cells in healthy people across ages. Through a sample-barcoded 5' primer and a J-beta primer mix, a second PCR was run for roughly 7 to 12 cycles. TCRdb reprocessed the 5' RACE reads via MiXCR and lists one record per CDR3 protein. The sample carries almost 800,000 distinct CDR3 sequences, 58% recorded once. General study results and limits: Total diversity from one million sequenced T cells was likely underestimated. Naive CD4+ cell counts and diversity both ran higher in long-lived than in aged donors.

With respect to this clonotype: The antigen is undetermined. A read error may be the cause here, since a much bigger clone is one base away.

Trimming took 4 bases from V and 7 from J; bases not matched to a gene: 10. The CDR3 loop spans 13 amino acids. Germline-derived CDR1 and CDR2 are DFQATT and SNEGSKA (reference sequence). The donors, aged about 6 to 95, were healthy Caucasians from Russia. The sequenced sample was blood. The chain links TRBV20-1 to TRBJ2-7, with 7 bases matching TRBD2. The TCR originated in a man aged 30 to 39 in good health. The CDR3 DNA reads as TGCAGTGCTACGGGGGTGGGGGGGAATGAGCAGTACTTC. It encodes CSATGVGGNEQYF.